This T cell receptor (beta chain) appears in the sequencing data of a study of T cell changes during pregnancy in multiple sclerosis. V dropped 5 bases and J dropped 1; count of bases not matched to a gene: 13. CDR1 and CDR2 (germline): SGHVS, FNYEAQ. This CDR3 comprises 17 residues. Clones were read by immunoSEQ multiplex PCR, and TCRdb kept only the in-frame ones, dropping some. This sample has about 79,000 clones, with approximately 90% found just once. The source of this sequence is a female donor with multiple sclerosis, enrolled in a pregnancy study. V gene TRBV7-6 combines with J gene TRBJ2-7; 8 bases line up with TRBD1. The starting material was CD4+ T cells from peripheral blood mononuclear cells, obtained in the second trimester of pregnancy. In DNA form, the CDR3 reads TGTGCCAGCAGCCGTAAAAGTCAGGGGGCGGGATCCTACGAGCAGTACTTC. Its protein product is CASSRKSQGAGSYEQYF.